The 21 T cell receptor beta chains reported below all come from one sample, sequenced in a study of T cells in Graves' hyperthyroidism and ophthalmopathy. From RNA transcripts, TCR beta CDR3 regions were amplified. HTBI primers were employed in a first-round RT-PCR of the TCR CDR3. TCRdb reanalysed the multiplex PCR reads using MiXCR and keeps one entry per CDR3 protein. This sample has hundreds of thousands of distinct CDR3 sequences, with approximately 15% found just once. What was sequenced was blood. The receptors stem from a woman aged 40 to 50 with Graves' ophthalmopathy.

The chain recombines TRBV7-9 with TRBJ2-3; 8 bases line up with TRBD1. The J call is doubtful: the DNA matches TRBJ1-5 better. The V gene's germline CDR1 is SEHNR and CDR2 FQNEAQ (reference sequence). The CDR3 is 14 residues long. This CDR3 reads CASSFKQGGDTQHF. DNA of the CDR3: TGTGCCAGCAGCTTTAAACAGGGGGGAGATACGCAGCATTTT.

The table lists this clonotype with a few counts. V is TRBV7-9 and J is TRBJ1-1, with D tentatively TRBD1 (5 bases). Germline V gene sequence: CDR1 SEHNR, CDR2 FQNEAQ (reference sequence). Trimming took off 6 bases at V and 7 bases at J, with 15 bases between the two ends. The CDR3 covers 13 residues. CDR3 in amino acids: CASRGLWAGEAFF. CDR3 DNA: TGTGCCAGCAGGGGACTTTGGGCTGGTGAAGCTTTCTTT.

Turning to this clonotype: One base away lies a much larger clone, so this may be a sequencing read error. CDR3 sequence (DNA): TGTGCCAGCGGCCCCCGGGTGGCGGTTCGGACCGGGGAGCTGTTTTTT. Its translation: CASGPRVAVRTGELFF. The J gene is TRBJ2-2, the V gene TRBV7-2, with D unresolved. The germline V gene encodes CDR1 SGHTA and CDR2 FQGNSA. V shed 8 bases and J shed 5 bases, with 21 bases lying between them. The CDR3 extends over 16 amino acids.

A word on this clonotype: It may be a read error: a sequence one base away is much more abundant. The chain uses TRBV6-4 and TRBJ1-1; 7 bases are a match to TRBD1. Germline V lookup: CDR1 MRHNA, CDR2 SNTAGT. The CDR3 totals 17 residues. In DNA, the CDR3 is TGTGCCAGCGGTGAAGGGGGTAGGGGGCGGATGAACACTGAAGCTTTCTTT. This translates into CASGEGGRGRMNTEAFF.

Notes on this clonotype: Being one base from a much bigger clone, this may be a read error. J is TRBJ2-7 and V is TRBV28; 12 positions match TRBD2. The germline V gene has CDR1 MDHEN and CDR2 SYDVKM. The CDR3 spans 15 residues. CDR3 nucleotide sequence: TGTGCCAGCAGTTCTCGACTAGCGGGAGACTACGGGCAGTACTTC. Translated, it gives CASSSRLAGDYGQYF.

This clonotype was counted ten times or more. The chain uses TRBV3-1 and TRBJ1-1; D is unresolved. The CDR3 contains 12 residues. V lost 2 bases, J lost 6 bases, and 7 bases lay in between. Germline loops: CDR1 LGHDT, CDR2 YNNKEL (reference sequence). In DNA form, the CDR3 reads TGTGCCAGCAGCCAATCAGAGGCTGAAGCTTTCTTT. The encoded protein is CASSQSEAEAFF.

This clonotype appeared many times. This chain uses TRBV5-1 with TRBJ2-3; D call uncertain. Trimming removed 0 bases at V and 2 bases at J, with 13 bases between. The CDR3 contains 16 residues. Germline CDR1 and CDR2: SGHRS and YFSETQ. The CDR3 is CASSLAPGADTDTQYF. In nucleotides, the CDR3 is TGCGCCAGCAGCTTGGCCCCCGGTGCCGACACAGATACGCAGTATTTT.

This clonotype was found many times. This rearrangement joins TRBV2 to TRBJ1-2; D not certain. This CDR3 has 12 amino acids. Germline V gene sequence: CDR1 SNHLY, CDR2 FYNNEI. The V gene lost 7 bases and the J gene lost 2 bases, with 8 bases spanning the gap. CDR3 loop: CASKGSNYGYTF. CDR3 nucleotide sequence: TGTGCCAGCAAAGGTAGCAACTATGGCTACACCTTC.

In this sample, this clonotype turned up a few times. The chain has TRBV20-1 and TRBJ2-2; 11 bases are a match to TRBD2. J lost 5 bases, V lost 1 base, and 0 bases had no gene match. The germline gives CDR1 DFQATT, CDR2 SNEGSKA (reference sequence). This CDR3 comprises 14 residues. As DNA, the CDR3 is TGCAGTGCTAGAGTAGCGGGGGGGACCGGGGAGCTGTTTTTT. It yields the protein CSARVAGGTGELFF.

This clonotype came up a few times. DNA for the CDR3: TGTGCCAGCAGTTACGTACCGCCGCAGGGGGCAAGGAATTCACCCCTCCACTTT. Translation gives CASSYVPPQGARNSPLHF. The chain combines TRBV6-6 with TRBJ1-6; 8 bases are a match to TRBD1. Germline V gene data show CDR1 as MNHNY and CDR2 as SVGAGI (reference sequence). Trimming removed 2 bases from V and 7 bases from J; junction bases left unmatched: 13. CDR3 length: 18 residues.

This clonotype was recorded many times. The CDR3 here is CSARGSGNTEAFF. The CDR3 DNA reads as TGCAGTGCTAGAGGTTCAGGTAACACTGAAGCTTTCTTT. The chain couples TRBV20-1 to TRBJ1-1; D is undetermined. The CDR3 is 13 residues long. V lost 1 base and J lost 2, with 8 bases in between. Germline V gene lookup returns CDR1 DFQATT and CDR2 SNEGSKA (reference sequence).

This clonotype was counted many times. The rearrangement joins TRBV2 to TRBJ2-3; perhaps TRBD1 as D (6 bases). Germline CDR1 is SNHLY and CDR2 is FYNNEI. The CDR3 sequence is 14 residues long. V was clipped by 6 bases and J by 3 bases, with 13 bases between them. CDR3 sequence (DNA): TGTGCCAGCAGCTCTACAGGGATGACAGATACGCAGTATTTT. As protein: CASSSTGMTDTQYF.

This clonotype was detected many times. The chain joins TRBV29-1 to TRBJ1-1; possible D gene TRBD1, 6 bases. Trimming took off 2 bases at V and 4 bases at J, with 8 bases between the two ends. Germline assignment: CDR1 SQVTM and CDR2 ANQGSEA. The CDR3 totals 12 residues. CDR3 protein: CSVERGATEAFF. DNA of the CDR3: TGCAGCGTTGAACGGGGGGCCACTGAAGCTTTCTTT.

At least ten counts were recorded for this clonotype. The V and J genes are TRBV7-9 and TRBJ2-5, with 11 bases lining up with TRBD2. The CDR3 loop spans 19 amino acids. With 3 bases clipped from V and 2 bases from J, the junction kept 14 bases outside the gene matches. The germline V gene encodes CDR1 SEHNR and CDR2 FQNEAQ (reference sequence). CDR3 loop: CASSFIGALTSGTQETQYF. CDR3 DNA: TGTGCCAGCAGCTTCATCGGGGCATTGACTAGCGGGACTCAAGAGACCCAGTACTTC.

This clonotype was recorded many times. The chain links TRBV18 to TRBJ2-3; no firm D call. Germline lookup yields CDR1 KGHSH and CDR2 LQKENI. V lost 2 bases, J lost 0 bases, and 6 bases lay in between. The CDR3 has 14 residues. CDR3 DNA: TGTGCCAGCTCACCAAAGTCTAGCACAGATACGCAGTATTTT. Encoded protein: CASSPKSSTDTQYF.

This clonotype was seen a handful of times. This chain joins TRBV7-6 and TRBJ2-5; the match to TRBD2 covers 8 bases. V shed 5 bases and J 5 bases; nucleotides not matched to a gene: 10. This CDR3 has 15 residues. CDR1 and CDR2 (germline): SGHVS, FNYEAQ. CDR3: CASSLLADMAETQYF. CDR3 coding DNA: TGTGCCAGCAGCCTACTAGCGGACATGGCGGAGACCCAGTACTTC.

Ten or more counts support this clonotype. The chain employs TRBV28 and TRBJ2-1; TRBD2 aligns across 12 bases. The CDR3 length is 15 residues. CDR1 and CDR2 from the germline V gene are MDHEN and SYDVKM. V lost 5 bases and J lost 6; bases outside the gene matches: 5. The CDR3 nucleotides read TGTGCCAGCAGTGAACCGGGACTAGCGGGCAATGAGCAGTTCTTC. This gives the protein CASSEPGLAGNEQFF. Looking up the rest from reference TRBV28 and TRBJ2-1 gives the full variable domain: DVKVTQSSRYLVKRTGEKVFLECVQDMDHENMFWYRQDPGLGLRLIYFSYDVKMKEKGDIPEGYSVSREKKERFSLILESASTNQTSMYLCASSEPGLAGNEQFFGPGTRLTVL.

The rearrangement uses TRBV20-1 and TRBJ2-3; no clear D. The CDR3 is made up of 15 amino acids. The V and J ends lost 4 bases and 1 base respectively, with 15 bases between them. In germline, CDR1 is DFQATT, CDR2 SNEGSKA (reference sequence). The DNA of the CDR3 is TGCAGTGCTATAGGCGCGGAAACAGGCACAGATACGCAGTATTTT. Its translation is CSAIGAETGTDTQYF.

This clonotype was seen repeatedly, ten times or more. This sequence joins TRBV6-1 and TRBJ1-2; 9 nucleotides line up with TRBD1. The CDR3 covers 15 residues. The V and J ends lost 5 bases and 6 bases, in that order; junction bases with no gene match: 10. Germline V gives CDR1 MNHNS, CDR2 SASEGT. The CDR3, as DNA: TGTGCCAGCAGTCGTAACCCCGGGACAGGGCATGGCTACACCTTC. Encoded protein: CASSRNPGTGHGYTF.

This clonotype was seen more than once but under ten times. The CDR3 nucleotides read TGCGCCAGCAATATAGCGGGAGGGTACAATGAGCAGTTCTTC. As protein: CASNIAGGYNEQFF. The J gene is TRBJ2-1, the V gene TRBV10-2; 11 bases are shared with TRBD2. J gave up 4 bases and V 7 bases, and 3 bases lay outside the gene matches. This CDR3 spans 14 amino acids. Germline V gene data show CDR1 as WSHSY and CDR2 as SAAADI.

This clonotype was counted many times. V and J are TRBV12-3 or TRBV12-4 and TRBJ1-1, with D hard to call. The CDR3 has 15 residues. V lost 6 bases and J lost 0, with 14 bases in between. The DNA of the CDR3 is TGTGCCAGCAGCCACACGTCGGGGTTGAACACTGAAGCTTTCTTT. Its protein product is CASSHTSGLNTEAFF.